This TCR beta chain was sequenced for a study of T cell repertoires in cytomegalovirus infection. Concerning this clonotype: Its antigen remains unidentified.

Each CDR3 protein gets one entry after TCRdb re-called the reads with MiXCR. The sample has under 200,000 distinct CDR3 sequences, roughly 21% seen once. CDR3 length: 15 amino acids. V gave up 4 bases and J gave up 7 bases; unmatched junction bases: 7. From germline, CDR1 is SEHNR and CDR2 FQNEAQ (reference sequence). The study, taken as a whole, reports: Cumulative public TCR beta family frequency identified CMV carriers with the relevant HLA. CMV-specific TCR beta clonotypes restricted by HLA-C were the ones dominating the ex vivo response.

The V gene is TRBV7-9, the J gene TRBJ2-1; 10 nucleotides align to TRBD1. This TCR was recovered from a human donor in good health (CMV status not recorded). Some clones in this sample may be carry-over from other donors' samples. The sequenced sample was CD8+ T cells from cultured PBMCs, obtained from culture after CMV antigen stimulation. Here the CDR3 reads CASSSRDRGENEQFF. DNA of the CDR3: TGTGCCAGCAGCTCGCGGGACAGGGGCGAGAATGAGCAGTTCTTC.